This is a list of T cell receptor beta chains from one sample in a study of T cell responses to AZD1222 COVID-19 vaccine. Only in-frame clones appear in the TCRdb table, and some are missing; sequencing was by immunoSEQ multiplex PCR. Of 70,000 to 90,000 clones in the sample, roughly 86% were seen once. Sequenced material: peripheral blood, taken on day 0 of AZD1222 vaccination. The origin of the receptors is an adult in good health. The CDR3 runs from the conserved cysteine through the conserved F or W. D genes are given only for firm matches. Rows give clone size only sometimes, using once, few, many, or a class for an expanded clone.

size: once; D: -; J: TRBJ2-7; V: TRBV5-8; DNA: TGTGCCAGCAGCTTGGGGCGGGTCATCTCCTACGAGCAGTACTTC; CDR3: CASSLGRVISYEQYF
size: -; D: -; J: TRBJ2-5; V: TRBV15; DNA: TGTGCCACCAGCAGCCAGAACCAAGAGACCCAGTACTTC; CDR3: CATSSQNQETQYF
size: -; D: -; J: TRBJ2-3; V: TRBV2; DNA: TGTGCCAGCAGTGAATGGACGGGGATCACAGATACGCAGTATTTT; CDR3: CASSEWTGITDTQYF
size: -; D: -; J: TRBJ1-4; V: TRBV4-1; DNA: TGCGCCAGCAGGAACTTGGTGGGTTCGACTAATGAAAAACTGTTTTTT; CDR3: CASRNLVGSTNEKLFF
size: few; D: -; J: TRBJ1-1; V: TRBV27; DNA: TGTGCCAGCAGTTTTTCGCCGTTGTTCACTGAAGCTTTCTTT; CDR3: CASSFSPLFTEAFF
size: few; D: -; J: TRBJ1-1; V: TRBV14; DNA: TGTGCCAGCAGCCAAGAATGGAACACTGAAGCTTTCTTT; CDR3: CASSQEWNTEAFF
size: medium-sized; D: -; J: TRBJ2-7; V: TRBV29-1; DNA: TGCAGCGTTGTGCTCTCCTACGAGCAGTACTTC; CDR3: CSVVLSYEQYF
size: -; D: -; J: TRBJ2-5; V: TRBV18; DNA: TGTGCCAGCTCACCATGGCGGGGATGGCTCCAAGAGACCCAGTACTTC; CDR3: CASSPWRGWLQETQYF
size: medium-sized; D: -; J: TRBJ1-1; V: TRBV29-1; DNA: TGCAGCACCGCAGGGGCTGAAGCTTTCTTT; CDR3: CSTAGAEAFF
size: -; D: -; J: TRBJ2-7; V: TRBV6-6; DNA: TGTGCCAGCAGTCGGCCAGGGGTTTCCTACGAGCAGTACTTC; CDR3: CASSRPGVSYEQYF
size: -; D: -; J: TRBJ1-1; V: TRBV10-2; DNA: TGCGCCAGCCTGACAGGTGCCCTGAACACTGAAGCTTTCTTT; CDR3: CASLTGALNTEAFF
size: -; D: -; J: TRBJ2-5; V: TRBV25-1; DNA: TGTGCCAGCACCCCCCAAGAGACCCAGTACTTC; CDR3: CASTPQETQYF
size: -; D: -; J: TRBJ1-4; V: TRBV12-3/TRBV12-4; DNA: TGTGCCAGCAGTTTTCTGGGAACCGAAAAACTGTTTTTT; CDR3: CASSFLGTEKLFF
size: once; D: TRBD1; J: TRBJ2-6; V: TRBV24-1; DNA: TGTGCCACCAGTGACAGGACAGGGACTGGGGCCAACGTCCTGACTTTC; CDR3: CATSDRTGTGANVLTF
size: -; D: -; J: TRBJ1-1; V: TRBV19; DNA: TGTGCCAGTAGTACTATCGGACGGCGGAACACTGAAGCTTTCTTT; CDR3: CASSTIGRRNTEAFF
size: -; D: TRBD2; J: TRBJ2-1; V: TRBV5-1; DNA: TGCGCCAGCAGCTTGGATGGACTAGCGGGGATTGAGCAGTTCTTC; CDR3: CASSLDGLAGIEQFF
size: -; D: -; J: TRBJ1-6; V: TRBV5-5; DNA: TGTGCCAGCAGCTTGGTCCCCGCGGCCTCGAAACACTTT; CDR3: CASSLVPAASKHF
size: -; D: -; J: TRBJ2-2; V: TRBV6-2/TRBV6-3; DNA: TGTGCCAGCAGTTACGCTCTAGGAAGGACCGGGGAGCTGTTTTTT; CDR3: CASSYALGRTGELFF
size: few; D: -; J: TRBJ2-1; V: TRBV5-1; DNA: TGCGCCAGTAGCCTTAGGGCTAGCGACCTACTAGACAATGAGCAGTTCTTC; CDR3: CASSLRASDLLDNEQFF
size: once; D: -; J: TRBJ2-5; V: TRBV7-8; DNA: TGTGCCAGCAGCTTAGGGACGTACCAAGAGACCCAGTACTTC; CDR3: CASSLGTYQETQYF
size: -; D: -; J: TRBJ1-1; V: TRBV6-2/TRBV6-3; DNA: TGTGCCAGCAGTTATAAGCTGACTGAAGCTTTCTTT; CDR3: CASSYKLTEAFF
size: few; D: -; J: TRBJ1-1; V: TRBV6-5; DNA: TGTGCCAGCACTAGATTGAACACTGAAGCTTTCTTT; CDR3: CASTRLNTEAFF
size: many; D: -; J: TRBJ1-3; V: TRBV9; DNA: TGTGCCAGCAGCGTATACAGCATACCCTCTGGAAACACCATATATTTT; CDR3: CASSVYSIPSGNTIYF
size: few; D: TRBD1; J: TRBJ2-7; V: TRBV6-1; DNA: TGTGCCAGCAGTGGCGGTGGGACAGGGCGCTACTCCTTCTACGAGCAGTACTTC; CDR3: CASSGGGTGRYSFYEQYF
size: -; D: TRBD1; J: TRBJ1-3; V: TRBV2; DNA: TGTGCCAGCAGACGAGGACAGGGGACAGGAAACACCATATATTTT; CDR3: CASRRGQGTGNTIYF
size: -; D: TRBD1; J: TRBJ1-4; V: TRBV7-8; DNA: TGTGCCAGCAGCAACCGATGGGACAGTAATGAAAAACTGTTTTTT; CDR3: CASSNRWDSNEKLFF
size: -; D: -; J: TRBJ1-2; V: TRBV19; DNA: TGTGCCACCACGACAAGGGGAGGGAATGGTAACTATGGCTACACCTTC; CDR3: CATTTRGGNGNYGYTF
size: -; D: -; J: TRBJ1-1; V: TRBV20-1; DNA: TGCAGTGCTAGTTCGGGGGGGAGGCCTGAAGCTTTCTTT; CDR3: CSASSGGRPEAFF
size: -; D: -; J: TRBJ1-4; V: TRBV6-5; DNA: TGTGCCACTCCAGGAAGATCAACGGGCGAAAAACTGTTTTTT; CDR3: CATPGRSTGEKLFF
size: -; D: TRBD1; J: TRBJ1-2; V: TRBV5-1; DNA: TGCGCCAGCAGCGACCGGACAGGGGGCGGCGGCTACACCTTC; CDR3: CASSDRTGGGGYTF
size: -; D: -; J: TRBJ2-1; V: TRBV4-1; DNA: TGCGCCAGCAGCCAAGTCGGTTTTAAGAACCATGAGCAGTTCTTC; CDR3: CASSQVGFKNHEQFF
size: -; D: -; J: TRBJ1-2; V: TRBV6-5; DNA: TGTGCCAGCAGCCAGACAGATAACTATGGCTACACCTTC; CDR3: CASSQTDNYGYTF
size: -; D: -; J: TRBJ1-6; V: TRBV4-2; DNA: TGTGCCAGCAGCCAATTTTGGCAGATGAATTCACCCCTCCACTTT; CDR3: CASSQFWQMNSPLHF
size: few; D: -; J: TRBJ1-2; V: TRBV10-3; DNA: TGTGCCATCAGTGAAGAGGTCTTCTATGGCTACACCTTC; CDR3: CAISEEVFYGYTF